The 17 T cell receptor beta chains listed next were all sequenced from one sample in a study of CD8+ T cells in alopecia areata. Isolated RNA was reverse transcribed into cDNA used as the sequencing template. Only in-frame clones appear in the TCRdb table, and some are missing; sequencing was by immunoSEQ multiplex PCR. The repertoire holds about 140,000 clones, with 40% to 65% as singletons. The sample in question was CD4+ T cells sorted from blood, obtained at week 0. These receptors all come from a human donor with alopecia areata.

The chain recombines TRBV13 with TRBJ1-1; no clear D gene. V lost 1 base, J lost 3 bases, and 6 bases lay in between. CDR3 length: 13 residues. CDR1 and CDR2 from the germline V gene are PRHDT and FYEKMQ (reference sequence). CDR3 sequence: CASSLVHYTEAFF. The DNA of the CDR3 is TGTGCCAGCAGCTTAGTGCATTACACTGAAGCTTTCTTT.

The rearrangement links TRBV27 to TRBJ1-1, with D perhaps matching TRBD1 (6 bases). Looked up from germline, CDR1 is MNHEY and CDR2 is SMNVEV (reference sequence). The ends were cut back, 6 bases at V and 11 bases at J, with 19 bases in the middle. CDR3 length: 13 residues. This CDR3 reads CASSLGGGLSAFF. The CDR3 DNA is TGTGCCAGCAGCCTCGGTGGGGGGCTGTCTGCTTTCTTT.

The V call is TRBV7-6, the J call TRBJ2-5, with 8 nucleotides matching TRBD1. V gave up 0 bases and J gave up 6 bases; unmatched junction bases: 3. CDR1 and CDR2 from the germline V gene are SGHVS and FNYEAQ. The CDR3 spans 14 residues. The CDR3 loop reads CASSLAQGAKTQYF. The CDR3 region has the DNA TGTGCCAGCAGCTTAGCTCAGGGGGCGAAGACCCAGTACTTC.

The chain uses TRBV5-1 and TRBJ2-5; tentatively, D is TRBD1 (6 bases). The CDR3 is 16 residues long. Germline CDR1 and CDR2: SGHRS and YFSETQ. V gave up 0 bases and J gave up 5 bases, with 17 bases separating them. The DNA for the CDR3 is TGCGCCAGCAGCTTGGCACAGGGTGGAGGACAGGAGACCCAGTACTTC. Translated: CASSLAQGGGQETQYF.

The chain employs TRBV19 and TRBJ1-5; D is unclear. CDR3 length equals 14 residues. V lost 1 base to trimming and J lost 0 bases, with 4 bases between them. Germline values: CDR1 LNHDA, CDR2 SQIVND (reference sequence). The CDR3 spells CASSIAVSNQPQHF. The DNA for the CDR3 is TGTGCCAGTAGTATAGCAGTTAGCAATCAGCCCCAGCATTTT.

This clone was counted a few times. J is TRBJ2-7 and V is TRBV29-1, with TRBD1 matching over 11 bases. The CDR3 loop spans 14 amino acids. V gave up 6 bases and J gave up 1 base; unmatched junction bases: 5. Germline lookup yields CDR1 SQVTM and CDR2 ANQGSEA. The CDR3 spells CSVGTGGRSYEQYF. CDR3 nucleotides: TGCAGCGTCGGGACAGGGGGGCGTTCCTACGAGCAGTACTTC.

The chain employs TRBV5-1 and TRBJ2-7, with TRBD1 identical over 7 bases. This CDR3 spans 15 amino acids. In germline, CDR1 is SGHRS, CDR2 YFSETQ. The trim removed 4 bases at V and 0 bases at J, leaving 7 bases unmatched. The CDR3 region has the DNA TGCGCCAGCAGCCCGTTCAACAGGGGCTCCTACGAGCAGTACTTC. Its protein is CASSPFNRGSYEQYF.

CDR3 protein: CSVERRGGSPDTQYF. The DNA for the CDR3 is TGCAGCGTTGAGAGGCGGGGAGGATCCCCTGATACGCAGTATTTT. The chain uses TRBV29-1 and TRBJ2-3, with D possibly TRBD2 on 6 matching bases. V lost 3 bases and J lost 6, with 19 bases in between. The CDR3 runs 15 residues. The germline CDR1 and CDR2 sequences are SQVTM and ANQGSEA.

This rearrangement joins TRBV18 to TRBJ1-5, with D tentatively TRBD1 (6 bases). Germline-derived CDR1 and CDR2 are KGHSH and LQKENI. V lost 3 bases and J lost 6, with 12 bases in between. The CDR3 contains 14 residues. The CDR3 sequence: CASSPDRSGQPQHF. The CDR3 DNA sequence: TGTGCCAGCTCACCTGACAGGTCTGGTCAGCCCCAGCATTTT.

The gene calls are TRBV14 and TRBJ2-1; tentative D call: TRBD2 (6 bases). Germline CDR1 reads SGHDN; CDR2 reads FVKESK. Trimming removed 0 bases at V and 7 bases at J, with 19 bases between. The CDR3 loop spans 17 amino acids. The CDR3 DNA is TGTGCCAGCAGCCAAGATTGGTGGGCGACGGGAGTTAATGAGCAGTTCTTC. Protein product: CASSQDWWATGVNEQFF.

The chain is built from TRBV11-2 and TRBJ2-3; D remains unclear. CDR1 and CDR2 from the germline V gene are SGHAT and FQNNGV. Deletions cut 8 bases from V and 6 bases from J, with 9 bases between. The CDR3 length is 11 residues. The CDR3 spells CASALSDTQYF. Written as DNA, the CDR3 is TGTGCCAGCGCGTTAAGCGATACGCAGTATTTT.

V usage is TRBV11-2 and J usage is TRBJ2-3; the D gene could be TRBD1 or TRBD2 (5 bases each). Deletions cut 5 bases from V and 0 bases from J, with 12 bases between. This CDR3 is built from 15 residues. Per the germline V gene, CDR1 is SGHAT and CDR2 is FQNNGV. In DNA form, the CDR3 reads TGTGCCAGCAGCCCCTTGGGGGATAGCACAGATACGCAGTATTTT. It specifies CASSPLGDSTDTQYF.

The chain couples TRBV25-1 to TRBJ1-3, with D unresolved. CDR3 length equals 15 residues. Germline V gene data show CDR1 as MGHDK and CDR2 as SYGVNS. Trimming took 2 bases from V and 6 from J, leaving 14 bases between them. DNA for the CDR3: TGTGCCAGCAGTGAAAGCGCGCAGTACGAAAACACCATATATTTT. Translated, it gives CASSESAQYENTIYF.

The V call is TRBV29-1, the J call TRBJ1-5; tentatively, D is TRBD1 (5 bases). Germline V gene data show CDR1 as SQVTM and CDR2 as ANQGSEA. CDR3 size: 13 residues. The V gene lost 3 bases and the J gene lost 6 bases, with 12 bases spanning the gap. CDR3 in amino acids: CSVDGGGGQPQHF. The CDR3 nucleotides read TGCAGCGTTGATGGTGGTGGGGGTCAGCCCCAGCATTTT.

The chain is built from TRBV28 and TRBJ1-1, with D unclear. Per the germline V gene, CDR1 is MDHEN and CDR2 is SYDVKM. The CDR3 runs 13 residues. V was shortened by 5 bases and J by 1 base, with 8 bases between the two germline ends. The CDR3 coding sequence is TGTGCCAGCAGTCTGAGGAGGAACACTGAAGCTTTCTTT. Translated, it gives CASSLRRNTEAFF.

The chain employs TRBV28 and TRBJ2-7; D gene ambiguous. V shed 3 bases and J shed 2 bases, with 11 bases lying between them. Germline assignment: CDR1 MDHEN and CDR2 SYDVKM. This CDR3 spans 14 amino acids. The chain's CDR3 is CASSFWGITYEQYF. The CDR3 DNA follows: TGTGCCAGCAGTTTTTGGGGAATAACCTACGAGCAGTACTTC.

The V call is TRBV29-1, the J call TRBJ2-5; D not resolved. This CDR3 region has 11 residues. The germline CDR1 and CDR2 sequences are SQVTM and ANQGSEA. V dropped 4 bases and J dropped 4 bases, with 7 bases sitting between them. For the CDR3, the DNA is TGCAGCGTTGTCTTTGGAGAGACCCAGTACTTC. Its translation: CSVVFGETQYF.